The 14 T cell receptor beta chains in this list originate from one sample, sequenced in a study of T cell responses to AZD1222 COVID-19 vaccine. TCRdb keeps only in-frame clones here, not all; method: immunoSEQ multiplex PCR. Counted here are tens of thousands of clones, more than 75% occurring once; the ten biggest clones make up around 4.9%. Sequenced here: peripheral blood, sampled 28 days after the second dose of the MenACWY control vaccine. Every receptor here comes from an adult who received the MenACWY meningococcal vaccine as a control.

The chain couples TRBV28 to TRBJ1-6; D is unclear. Trimming took off 7 bases at V and 4 bases at J, with 17 bases between the two ends. This CDR3 has 16 amino acids. The germline V gene has CDR1 MDHEN and CDR2 SYDVKM. The CDR3 here is CASTPREGTYNSPLHF. For the CDR3, the DNA is TGTGCCAGCACCCCACGGGAGGGTACATATAATTCACCCCTCCACTTT.

The sample holds a few counts of this clone. The chain uses TRBV2 and TRBJ1-4; D is ambiguous. The V and J ends lost 3 bases and 8 bases respectively, with 7 bases between them. The CDR3 runs 12 residues. CDR1 and CDR2 from the germline V gene are SNHLY and FYNNEI. CDR3 sequence reads: CASSDSSEKLFF. The CDR3 region has the DNA TGTGCCAGCAGTGATTCATCGGAAAAACTGTTTTTT.

The count of this clone is one. The chain carries TRBV2 and TRBJ1-5; 8 bases match TRBD1. The V gene's germline CDR1 is SNHLY and CDR2 FYNNEI. The CDR3 consists of 13 residues. Trimming cost V 8 bases and J 7 bases; bases outside gene matches: 7. Written as DNA, the CDR3 is TGTGCCAGCGATACAGGGGGTAGGCAGCCCCAGCATTTT. As protein: CASDTGGRQPQHF. Together with reference TRBV2 and TRBJ1-5, the CDR3 gives the full variable domain: EPEVTQTPSHQVTQMGQEVILRCVPISNHLYFYWYRQILGQKVEFLVSFYNNEISEKSEIFDDQFSVERPDGSNFTLKIRSTKLEDSAMYFCASDTGGRQPQHFGDGTRLSIL.

The chain uses TRBV10-3 and TRBJ1-2, with D hard to call. With 0 bases removed from V and 3 bases from J, the gap between germline ends came to 11 bases. Germline V CDR1 and CDR2: ENHRY, SYGVKD. The CDR3 has 15 residues. The CDR3 spells CAISESFGNDYGYTF. CDR3 sequence (DNA): TGTGCCATCAGTGAGTCATTTGGCAACGACTATGGCTACACCTTC.

The rearrangement uses TRBV11-2 and TRBJ1-6; TRBD1 might be the D (6 bases). The germline CDR1 and CDR2 sequences are SGHAT and FQNNGV. V was pared by 1 base and J by 13 bases, with 14 bases between. The CDR3 covers 14 residues. The CDR3 DNA follows: TGTGCCAGCAGCTTAGGCAACAGGGAAGGGCCCCTCCACTTT. Translated, it gives CASSLGNREGPLHF.

The J gene is TRBJ2-7, the V gene TRBV28, with D uncertain. The V end was cut by 4 bases, the J end by 7 bases, with 8 bases between. The CDR3 runs 11 residues. Germline-derived CDR1 and CDR2 are MDHEN and SYDVKM. CDR3 loop: CASSSTREQYF. CDR3 in DNA: TGTGCCAGCAGTTCGACCCGGGAGCAGTACTTC.

The chain has TRBV30 and TRBJ1-5; D gene uncertain. Germline lookup yields CDR1 GTSNPN and CDR2 SVGIG (reference sequence). This CDR3 region has 13 residues. V was clipped by 0 bases and J by 7 bases, with 10 bases between them. CDR3 in DNA: TGTGCCTGGAGTGTCCCCCCAGGACAGCCCCAGCATTTT. It encodes CAWSVPPGQPQHF.

The V gene is TRBV12-3 or TRBV12-4, the J gene TRBJ2-3; no definite D call. The CDR3 sequence is 12 residues long. The germline V and J ends were trimmed by 5 bases and 2 bases, with 5 bases remaining between them. CDR3 in amino acids: CASSPNTDTQYF. The CDR3 bases are TGTGCCAGCAGTCCTAACACAGATACGCAGTATTTT.

The chain carries TRBV4-3 and TRBJ2-5; D possibly corresponds to TRBD1 (5 bases). The germline V gene encodes CDR1 LGHNA and CDR2 YSLEER. CDR3 length equals 14 residues. The V gene lost 1 base and the J gene lost 3 bases, with 9 bases spanning the gap. CDR3 DNA sequence: TGCGCCAGCAGCCAAGTGGCCAGGGAAGAGACCCAGTACTTC. It translates to CASSQVAREETQYF.

The CDR3 sequence: CAIRERGTIYNEQFF. Written as DNA, the CDR3 is TGTGCCATCAGGGAACGCGGGACAATCTACAATGAGCAGTTCTTC. The chain employs TRBV10-3 and TRBJ2-1; either TRBD1 or TRBD2 may fit D (6 bases each). Trimming removed 6 bases from V and 3 bases from J, with 15 bases in between. This CDR3 has 15 residues. The germline V gene has CDR1 ENHRY and CDR2 SYGVKD.

The V and J genes are TRBV7-2 and TRBJ1-6, with D possibly TRBD1 on 6 matching bases. Deletions cut 5 bases from V and 9 bases from J, with 20 bases between. The V gene's germline CDR1 is SGHTA and CDR2 FQGNSA. This CDR3 is 16 amino acids long. The CDR3 DNA reads as TGTGCCAGCAGCCCCGCTGGGGGGCGCGTCGGTTCACCCCTCCACTTT. As protein: CASSPAGGRVGSPLHF.

This clone was seen a single time. CDR3 DNA: TGTGCCAGCATCCGTCAAGCGGGGGACTACGAGCAGTACTTC. It yields the protein CASIRQAGDYEQYF. The genes are TRBV6-5 and TRBJ2-7, with 8 bases identical to TRBD2. Germline V gives CDR1 MNHEY, CDR2 SVGAGI. The V and J ends lost 7 bases and 3 bases, in that order; junction bases with no gene match: 8. This CDR3 is built from 14 residues.

The rearrangement links TRBV3-1 (or the pseudogene TRBV3-2) to TRBJ2-7; TRBD1 matches 9 bases. CDR3 size: 18 residues. Germline CDR1 and CDR2: LGHDT and YNNKEL (reference sequence). Trimming removed 0 bases from V and 7 bases from J; junction bases left unmatched: 16. CDR3 sequence: CASSQDGRDRELAKEQYF. As DNA, the CDR3 is TGTGCCAGCAGCCAAGATGGCCGGGACAGGGAGTTAGCTAAGGAGCAGTACTTC.

This rearrangement joins TRBV19 to TRBJ2-5, with TRBD2 as a possible D gene (7 bases). CDR1 and CDR2 (germline): LNHDA, SQIVND (reference sequence). Trimming stripped 5 bases from V and 4 bases from J, with 14 bases between. The CDR3 sequence is 14 residues long. CDR3 sequence: CASSPGGGRETQYF. Written as DNA, the CDR3 is TGTGCCAGTAGTCCGGGGGGCGGGCGAGAGACCCAGTACTTC. Looking up the rest from reference TRBV19 and TRBJ2-5 gives the full variable domain: DGGITQSPKYLFRKEGQNVTLSCEQNLNHDAMYWYRQDPGQGLRLIYYSQIVNDFQKGDIAEGYSVSREKKESFPLTVTSAQKNPTAFYLCASSPGGGRETQYFGPGTRLLVL.